These 21 T cell receptor beta chains were all obtained from the same sample, sequenced in a study of cytomegalovirus exposure and HLA in healthy donors. PCR primers comprised 60 Vbeta and 13 Jbeta primers. TCRdb's copy holds only in-frame clones and misses some; the assay was immunoSEQ multiplex PCR. The repertoire has around 100,000 clones, around 76% of them found once; the top ten carry over 3.5%. Sequencing was done on a sample of PBMCs. These receptors were obtained from a woman aged 45-59 years in good health and CMV-seropositive.

CDR3 amino acids: CAWREGGEQYF. DNA of the CDR3: TGTGCCTGGCGGGAAGGGGGCGAGCAGTACTTC. The chain combines TRBV30 with TRBJ2-7; D is possibly TRBD1 (6 bases). V was pared by 5 bases and J by 6 bases, with 11 bases between. CDR3 length: 11 residues. Germline loops: CDR1 GTSNPN, CDR2 SVGIG (reference sequence).

This sequence joins TRBV6-1 and TRBJ1-2, with D possibly being TRBD1 (5 bases). V dropped 1 base and J dropped 4 bases, with 10 bases sitting between them. The germline CDR1 and CDR2 sequences are MNHNS and SASEGT. The CDR3 sequence is 14 residues long. CDR3 in amino acids: CASSEEGAGYGYTF. The DNA of the CDR3 is TGTGCCAGCAGTGAAGAAGGGGCCGGCTATGGCTACACCTTC.

The genes are TRBV10-2 and TRBJ2-7; TRBD2 agrees at 7 bases. Trimming cost V 0 bases and J 3 bases; bases outside gene matches: 2. This CDR3 region has 14 residues. CDR1 is WSHSY, CDR2 SAAADI, per germline. This CDR3 is CASSESGGGYEQYF. The CDR3 DNA follows: TGCGCCAGCAGTGAGTCGGGGGGGGGCTACGAGCAGTACTTC.

This chain links TRBV19 with TRBJ2-3, with 7 bases matching TRBD2. The junction had 8 bases not matched to a gene; V was cut back by 1 base and J by 7 bases. Per germline, CDR1 LNHDA and CDR2 SQIVND (reference sequence). The CDR3 has 15 residues. The CDR3 DNA reads as TGTGCCAGTAGTATAGGGGCTGGGGGAGGGCATACGCAGTATTTT. Residues: CASSIGAGGGHTQYF.

This clone was detected only a few times. V usage is TRBV30 and J usage is TRBJ2-7, with TRBD2 as a possible D gene (6 bases). Trimming cost V 0 bases and J 1 base, with 16 bases left between them. CDR3 length equals 16 residues. CDR1 and CDR2 (germline): GTSNPN, SVGIG (reference sequence). The CDR3 reads CAWSVWGEVRSYEQYF. CDR3 coding DNA: TGTGCCTGGAGTGTATGGGGGGAGGTGAGGTCCTACGAGCAGTACTTC. The variable domain in full, completed from reference TRBV30 and TRBJ2-7, reads SQTIHQWPATLVQPVGSPLSLECTVEGTSNPNLYWYRQAAGRGLQLLFYSVGIGQISSEVPQNLSASRPQDRQFILSSKKLLLSDSGFYLCAWSVWGEVRSYEQYFGPGTRLTVT.

This clone was found a few times. The gene calls are TRBV9 and TRBJ1-3; D remains ambiguous. V lost 0 bases and J lost 1, with 14 bases in between. Germline CDR1 reads SGDLS; CDR2 reads YYNGEE. CDR3 size: 17 residues. CDR3 bases: TGTGCCAGCAGCGTAGAAAGCAGTCGGAGGTCTGGAAACACCATATATTTT. Its protein is CASSVESSRRSGNTIYF.

This clone was seen only a few times. The chain couples TRBV21-1 to TRBJ1-1; the DNA was not compared with TRBD1, the D call given in the table. TRBV21-1 is annotated as a pseudogene. The CDR3 contains 19 residues. As DNA, the CDR3 is TGTGCCAGCAGCATTAATCAGGGGTCTAATCACCGTATGAACACTGAAGCTTTCTTT. This encodes CASSINQGSNHRMNTEAFF.

This clone was found a few times. This sequence joins TRBV5-6 and TRBJ1-1; unclear D gene. V was cut by 0 bases and J by 1 base, with 4 bases left in between. This CDR3 has 13 residues. Germline-derived CDR1 and CDR2 are SGHDT and YYEEEE. CDR3 region: CASSLVANTEAFF. The CDR3 DNA reads as TGTGCCAGCAGCTTGGTAGCGAACACTGAAGCTTTCTTT.

This clone was recorded once. The rearrangement uses TRBV4-1 and TRBJ1-1, with D tentatively TRBD1 (5 bases). Germline V CDR1 and CDR2: MGHRA, YSYEKL. V gave up 1 base and J gave up 0 bases, with 6 bases separating them. The length of the CDR3 is 14 residues. CDR3 loop: CASSQGQLNTEAFF. CDR3 nucleotide sequence: TGCGCCAGCAGCCAAGGACAGTTGAACACTGAAGCTTTCTTT.

The chain joins TRBV9 to TRBJ1-1; D is uncertain. The CDR3 is 15 amino acids. Germline-derived CDR1 and CDR2 are SGDLS and YYNGEE. The germline V and J ends were trimmed by 4 bases and 3 bases, with 16 bases remaining between them. DNA for the CDR3: TGTGCCAGCAGCCCCACCGCCACGGGGTACACTGAAGCTTTCTTT. This codes for CASSPTATGYTEAFF.

The rearrangement uses TRBV5-4 and TRBJ1-1, with D maybe TRBD1 (5 bases). Germline CDR1 reads SGHNT; CDR2 reads YYREEE (reference sequence). Trimming removed 6 bases from V and 4 bases from J, with 13 bases in between. The CDR3 loop spans 13 amino acids. CDR3 amino acids: CASTNQGGTEAFF. The CDR3 region has the DNA TGTGCCAGCACCAACCAGGGTGGCACTGAAGCTTTCTTT. The full variable domain, completed using reference TRBV5-4 and TRBJ1-1, is ETGVTQSPTHLIKTRGQQVTLRCSSQSGHNTVSWYQQALGQGPQFIFQYYREEENGRGNFPPRFSGLQFPNYSSELNVNALELDDSALYLCASTNQGGTEAFFGQGTRLTVV.

The genes are TRBV11-3 and TRBJ2-7, with 9 bases lining up with TRBD1. Germline assignment: CDR1 SGHNT and CDR2 YENEEA. After removal of 6 bases from V and 6 bases from J, the junction contained 6 bases not matched to a gene. The CDR3 extends over 13 amino acids. DNA of the CDR3: TGTGCCAGCAGTGACAGGGGGAGAAGCGAGCAGTACTTC. It translates to CASSDRGRSEQYF. Looking up the rest from reference TRBV11-3 and TRBJ2-7 gives the full variable domain: EAGVVQSPRYKIIEKKQPVAFWCNPISGHNTLYWYLQNLGQGPELLIRYENEEAVDDSQLPKDRFSAERLKGVDSTLKIQPAELGDSAVYLCASSDRGRSEQYFGPGTRLTVT.

This clone has a single count. Other DNA sequences of this sample code for an identical CDR3. J is TRBJ1-1 and V is TRBV6-5; the D gene is possibly TRBD1 (6 bases). V lost 4 bases and J 4 bases, leaving 10 bases between the germline ends. Germline CDR1 is MNHEY and CDR2 is SVGAGI. The CDR3 runs 13 residues. The CDR3 region is CASSFRQVTEAFF. CDR3 DNA sequence: TGTGCCAGCAGTTTTCGACAGGTCACTGAAGCTTTCTTT.

The chain links TRBV30 to TRBJ1-1; D unresolved. The CDR3 has 13 amino acids. V gave up 5 bases and J gave up 3 bases, with 13 bases separating them. From germline, CDR1 is GTSNPN and CDR2 SVGIG (reference sequence). The CDR3 spells CAWGLGLYTEAFF. CDR3 in DNA: TGTGCCTGGGGACTCGGGTTGTACACTGAAGCTTTCTTT. Variable domain in full (rest from reference TRBV30 and TRBJ1-1): SQTIHQWPATLVQPVGSPLSLECTVEGTSNPNLYWYRQAAGRGLQLLFYSVGIGQISSEVPQNLSASRPQDRQFILSSKKLLLSDSGFYLCAWGLGLYTEAFFGQGTRLTVV.

This sequence joins TRBV13 and TRBJ1-1, with 8 bases lining up with TRBD1. This CDR3 contains 15 residues. Germline loops: CDR1 PRHDT, CDR2 FYEKMQ (reference sequence). The V and J ends lost 5 bases and 0 bases, in that order; junction bases with no gene match: 5. The CDR3 spells CASSPGTGMNTEAFF. CDR3 sequence (DNA): TGTGCCAGCAGCCCTGGGACAGGTATGAACACTGAAGCTTTCTTT.

V and J are TRBV10-3 and TRBJ1-5; D unclear. V was cut by 2 bases and J by 4 bases, with 9 bases left in between. Germline V gene sequence: CDR1 ENHRY, CDR2 SYGVKD. There are 14 residues in the CDR3. CDR3 amino acids: CAISEVQLNQPQHF. CDR3 DNA sequence: TGTGCCATCAGTGAGGTACAGTTAAATCAGCCCCAGCATTTT.

The V and J genes are TRBV27 and TRBJ2-3, with 10 nucleotides matching TRBD2. The CDR3 sequence is 14 residues long. In germline, CDR1 is MNHEY, CDR2 SMNVEV (reference sequence). The V gene end was trimmed by 11 bases and the J gene end by 6 bases; junction bases not matched to a gene: 11. This chain's CDR3 is CASIAGGNWDTQYF. Written as DNA, the CDR3 is TGTGCCTCCATAGCGGGGGGTAATTGGGATACGCAGTATTTT.

This chain links TRBV7-9 with TRBJ1-1, with TRBD1 matching over 7 bases. V gave up 6 bases and J gave up 7 bases; unmatched junction bases: 11. Germline-derived CDR1 and CDR2 are SEHNR and FQNEAQ (reference sequence). This CDR3 has 14 residues. The CDR3 spells CASSHPTGFGEAFF. Written as DNA, the CDR3 is TGTGCCAGCAGTCACCCGACAGGGTTCGGTGAAGCTTTCTTT.

The chain recombines TRBV7-9 with TRBJ2-3; maybe TRBD2 (6 bases). In germline, CDR1 is SEHNR, CDR2 FQNEAQ (reference sequence). The CDR3 runs to 16 residues. V was pared by 5 bases and J by 1 base, with 16 bases between. CDR3 nucleotides: TGTGCCAGCAGCCAGGGACTTTTAGGGGGCACAGATACGCAGTATTTT. Its translation is CASSQGLLGGTDTQYF.

This clone was found a few times. The V gene is TRBV7-8, the J gene TRBJ2-4; D remains unclear. The CDR3 contains 15 residues. Germline CDR1 reads SGHVS; CDR2 reads FQNEAQ. V was shortened by 5 bases and J by 4 bases, with 15 bases between the two germline ends. The CDR3 DNA sequence: TGTGCCAGCAGCCCGCGAAGCCCAGGAAAAAACATTCAGTACTTC. Its translation: CASSPRSPGKNIQYF.

In its sample, this clone was seen a few times. The rearrangement joins TRBV11-2 to TRBJ1-6, with TRBD1 matching 9 bases. Unmatched junction bases numbered 4, after V lost 1 base and J lost 9 bases. Germline V gene lookup returns CDR1 SGHAT and CDR2 FQNNGV. The CDR3 has 15 residues. CDR3 nucleotides: TGTGCCAGCAGCTTAGTGGGACAGGGAACTTCACCCCTCCACTTT. Translating gives CASSLVGQGTSPLHF.